The entry that follows covers one TCR beta chain sequence. Its cognate antigen has yet to be identified. No qualities accompany the bases; no much larger clone lies one base away. This specimen comes from a study of T cell responses to AZD1222 COVID-19 vaccine (dated by TCRdb to the early 2020s). About the full investigation: A total of more than 230 trial participants underwent TCR sequencing, of whom 200 to 220 received two doses of AZD1222 and around 25 received two doses of the MenACWY control vaccine. Trial participants were enrolled by age into subgroups of 18-55, 56-69 and 70-plus years, and 148, 28 and 57 TCR-sequenced participants, respectively, were included in these subgroups. Results and caveats for the whole study, not just this receptor: Vaccine-associated CD4 TCRs spanned the whole spike protein, with dominant responses in regions 160-218 and 743-854. Conclusions about previously exposed vaccinees are limited, since just five or six AZD1222 recipients were seropositive for SARS-CoV-2 at baseline. Most participants were white British and females outnumbered males, and the authors suggested that clonal diversity may have been underestimated. Reportedly, close to half of the unique spike-specific TCRs recognized epitopes lying outside the regions that are mutated in the B.1.351 and B.1.1.7 variants. Spike-specific TCR breadth and depth rose significantly after two AZD1222 doses compared with day 0 and with MenACWY recipients. Because no day 14 peak-response samples were available, repertoires were characterized only after the peak T cell response. The 56-69-year group was small, and its depth increase did not reach significance, likely because of low power.

The CDR3 regions of human TCRbeta chains were subjected to immunosequencing. The paper's data handling went like this. Repertoire TCRs were matched against a reference library of SARS-CoV-2-specific TCRs generated with the MIRA antigen-specificity platform. Breadth was defined as the fraction of unique TCRs that were SARS-CoV-2-associated, and depth was defined as the fraction of total T cells that were SARS-CoV-2-associated. Using the MIRA data, every spike-specific TCR was mapped to the spike region that the TCR reacted to and assigned to either a CD4 or a CD8 class. Log10-transformed breadth and depth values were compared by one-way ANOVA with Sidak's multiple comparisons tests. TCRdb's version of the immuneACCESS table is confined to in-frame rearrangements and falls short of the full clone set. An unresolved V gene accounts for under half of the shortfall where checked; the remainder is of unknown origin. V and J calls and clone size come straight from that table; D and trimming were deduced from the DNA. Here the sample has approximately 170,000 clones; around 88% occur a single time. The ten most abundant clones make up roughly 1.1% of the sample.

V is cut by 0 bases and J by 7 bases, and the space between the germline ends is 18 bases. The germline V gene sets CDR1 to MNHEY and CDR2 to SVGAGI. The CDR3, from cysteine to phenylalanine, totals 16 residues. Only the CDR3 portion is preserved as DNA: 48 bases, with reading frame beginning at the first base. The time point label, as the study defines it: about 28 days (+/-7) after the second vaccine dose. AZD1222 recipients given second doses at about 4 weeks or at about 12 weeks were pooled, since spike-specific TCR depth and breadth were not found to differ between the two schedules. Samples from vaccinated people were obtained from the UK trials COV001 and COV002, which included a single-blind randomized controlled phase 2/3 trial of AZD1222 (ChAdOx1 nCoV-19) in healthy adults. Trial participant PBMC samples were collected at day 0 and day 28 after the second dose for TCRbeta chain sequencing.

The TCR originated in an adult who received the AZD1222 COVID-19 vaccine. The specimen was peripheral blood, collected 28 days after the second AZD1222 dose. The receptor chain draws on TRBV6-5 and TRBJ1-2; 5 matching bases give a weak D call of TRBD1. The CDR3 corresponds to CASSYSHMGDGGGYTF. The nucleotide sequence reads as follows: TGTGCCAGCAGTTACTCCCACATGGGTGATGGGGGTGGCTACACCTTC.